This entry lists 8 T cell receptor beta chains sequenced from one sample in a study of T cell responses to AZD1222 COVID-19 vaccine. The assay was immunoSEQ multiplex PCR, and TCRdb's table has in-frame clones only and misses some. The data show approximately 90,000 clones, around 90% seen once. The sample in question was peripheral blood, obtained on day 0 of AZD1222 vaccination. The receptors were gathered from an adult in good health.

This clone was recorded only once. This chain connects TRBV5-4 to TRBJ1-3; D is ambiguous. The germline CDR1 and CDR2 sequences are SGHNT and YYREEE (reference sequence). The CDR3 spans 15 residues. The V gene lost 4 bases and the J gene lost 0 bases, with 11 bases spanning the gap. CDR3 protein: CASSLRQSSGNTIYF. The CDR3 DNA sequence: TGTGCCAGCAGCCTGCGCCAGTCCTCTGGAAACACCATATATTTT.

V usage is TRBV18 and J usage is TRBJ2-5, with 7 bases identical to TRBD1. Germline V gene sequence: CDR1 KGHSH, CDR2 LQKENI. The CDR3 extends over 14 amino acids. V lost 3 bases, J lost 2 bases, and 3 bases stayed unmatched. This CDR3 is CASSPGQQQETQYF. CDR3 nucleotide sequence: TGTGCCAGCTCACCGGGACAGCAACAAGAGACCCAGTACTTC. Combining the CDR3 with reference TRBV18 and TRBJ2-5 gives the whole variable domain NAGVMQNPRHLVRRRGQEARLRCSPMKGHSHVYWYRQLPEEGLKFMVYLQKENIIDESGMPKERFSAEFPKEGPSILRIQQVVRGDSAAYFCASSPGQQQETQYFGPGTRLLVL.

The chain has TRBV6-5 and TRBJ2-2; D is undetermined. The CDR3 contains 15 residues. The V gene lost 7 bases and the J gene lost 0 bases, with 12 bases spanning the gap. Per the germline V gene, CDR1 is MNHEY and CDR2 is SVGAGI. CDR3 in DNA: TGTGCCAGCACCAGGTTGGCTACGAACACCGGGGAGCTGTTTTTT. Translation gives CASTRLATNTGELFF.

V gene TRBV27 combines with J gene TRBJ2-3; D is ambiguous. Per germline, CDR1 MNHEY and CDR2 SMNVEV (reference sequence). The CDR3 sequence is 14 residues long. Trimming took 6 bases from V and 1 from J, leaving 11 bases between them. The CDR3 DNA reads TGTGCCAGCAGAAGTATTATGGGCACAGATACGCAGTATTTT. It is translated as CASRSIMGTDTQYF.

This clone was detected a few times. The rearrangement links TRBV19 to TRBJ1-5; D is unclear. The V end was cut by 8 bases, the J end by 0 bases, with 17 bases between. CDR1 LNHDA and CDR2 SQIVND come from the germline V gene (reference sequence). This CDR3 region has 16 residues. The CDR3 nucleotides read TGTGCCAGTTTAGACGGCGCCGTGAATAGCAATCAGCCCCAGCATTTT. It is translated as CASLDGAVNSNQPQHF.

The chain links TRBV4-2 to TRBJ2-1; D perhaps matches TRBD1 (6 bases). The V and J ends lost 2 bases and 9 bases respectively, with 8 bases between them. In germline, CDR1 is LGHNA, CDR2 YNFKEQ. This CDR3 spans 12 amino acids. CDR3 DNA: TGTGCCAGCAGCCAACCAGGGGCTGAGCAGTTCTTC. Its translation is CASSQPGAEQFF.

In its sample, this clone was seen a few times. The CDR3 sequence: CASSPPGLWERHEQYF. Here the CDR3 DNA reads TGTGCCAGCAGCCCCCCAGGTCTGTGGGAGCGACACGAGCAGTACTTC. The chain recombines TRBV7-2 with TRBJ2-7, with D possibly being TRBD2 (5 bases). V dropped 5 bases and J dropped 5 bases, with 22 bases sitting between them. The CDR3 totals 16 residues. Germline V gene sequence: CDR1 SGHTA, CDR2 FQGNSA.

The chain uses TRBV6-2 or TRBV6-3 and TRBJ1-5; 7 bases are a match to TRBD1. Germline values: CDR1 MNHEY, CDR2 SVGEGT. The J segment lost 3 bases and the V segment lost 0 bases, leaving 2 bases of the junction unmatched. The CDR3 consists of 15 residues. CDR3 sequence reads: CASSYSGQSNQPQHF. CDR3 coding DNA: TGTGCCAGCAGTTACTCGGGACAGTCCAATCAGCCCCAGCATTTT.